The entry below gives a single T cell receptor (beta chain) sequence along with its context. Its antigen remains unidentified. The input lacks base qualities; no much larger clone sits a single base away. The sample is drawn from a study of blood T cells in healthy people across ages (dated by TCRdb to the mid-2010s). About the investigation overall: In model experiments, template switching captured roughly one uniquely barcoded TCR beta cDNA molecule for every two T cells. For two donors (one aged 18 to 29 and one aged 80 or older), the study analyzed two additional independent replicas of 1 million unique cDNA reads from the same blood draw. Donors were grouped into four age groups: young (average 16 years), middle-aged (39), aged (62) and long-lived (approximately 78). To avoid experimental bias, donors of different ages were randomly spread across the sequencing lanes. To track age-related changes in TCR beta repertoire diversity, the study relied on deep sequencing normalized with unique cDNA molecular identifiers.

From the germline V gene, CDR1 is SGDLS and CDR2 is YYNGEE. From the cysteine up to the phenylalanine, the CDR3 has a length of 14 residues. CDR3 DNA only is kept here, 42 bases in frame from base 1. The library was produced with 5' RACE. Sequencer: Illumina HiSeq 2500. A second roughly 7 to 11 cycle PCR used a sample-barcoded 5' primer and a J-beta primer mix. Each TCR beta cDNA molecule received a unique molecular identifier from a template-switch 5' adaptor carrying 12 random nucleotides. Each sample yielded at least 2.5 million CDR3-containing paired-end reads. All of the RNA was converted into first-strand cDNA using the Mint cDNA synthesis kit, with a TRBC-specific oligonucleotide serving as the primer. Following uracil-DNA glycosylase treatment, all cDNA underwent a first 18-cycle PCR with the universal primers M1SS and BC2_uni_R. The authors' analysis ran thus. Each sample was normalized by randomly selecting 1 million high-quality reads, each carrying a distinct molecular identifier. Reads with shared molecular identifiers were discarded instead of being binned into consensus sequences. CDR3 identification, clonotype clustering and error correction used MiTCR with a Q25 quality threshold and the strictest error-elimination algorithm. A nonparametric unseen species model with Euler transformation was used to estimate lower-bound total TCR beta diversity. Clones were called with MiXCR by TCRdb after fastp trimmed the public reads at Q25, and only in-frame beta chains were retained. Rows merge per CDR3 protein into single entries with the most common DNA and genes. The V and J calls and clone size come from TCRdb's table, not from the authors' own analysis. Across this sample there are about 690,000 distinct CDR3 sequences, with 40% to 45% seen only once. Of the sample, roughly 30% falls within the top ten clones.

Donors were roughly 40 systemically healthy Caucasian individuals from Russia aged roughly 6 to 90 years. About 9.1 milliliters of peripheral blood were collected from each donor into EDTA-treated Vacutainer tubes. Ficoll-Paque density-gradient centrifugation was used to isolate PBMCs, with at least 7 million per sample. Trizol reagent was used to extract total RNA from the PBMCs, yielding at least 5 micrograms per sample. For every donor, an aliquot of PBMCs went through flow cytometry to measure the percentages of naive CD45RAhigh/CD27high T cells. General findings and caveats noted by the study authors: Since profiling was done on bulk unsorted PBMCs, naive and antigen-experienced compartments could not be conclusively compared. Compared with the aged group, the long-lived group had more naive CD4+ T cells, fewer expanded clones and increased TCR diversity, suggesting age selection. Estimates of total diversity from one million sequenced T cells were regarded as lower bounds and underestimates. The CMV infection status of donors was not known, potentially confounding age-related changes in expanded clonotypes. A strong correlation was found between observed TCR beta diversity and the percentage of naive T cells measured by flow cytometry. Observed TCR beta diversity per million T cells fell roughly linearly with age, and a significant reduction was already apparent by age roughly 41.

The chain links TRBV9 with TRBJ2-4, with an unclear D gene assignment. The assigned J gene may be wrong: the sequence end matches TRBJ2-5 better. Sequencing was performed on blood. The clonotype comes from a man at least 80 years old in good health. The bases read TGTGCCAGCAGCGGCTGGGCGGAACAAGAGACCCAGTACTTC. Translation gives CASSGWAEQETQYF.